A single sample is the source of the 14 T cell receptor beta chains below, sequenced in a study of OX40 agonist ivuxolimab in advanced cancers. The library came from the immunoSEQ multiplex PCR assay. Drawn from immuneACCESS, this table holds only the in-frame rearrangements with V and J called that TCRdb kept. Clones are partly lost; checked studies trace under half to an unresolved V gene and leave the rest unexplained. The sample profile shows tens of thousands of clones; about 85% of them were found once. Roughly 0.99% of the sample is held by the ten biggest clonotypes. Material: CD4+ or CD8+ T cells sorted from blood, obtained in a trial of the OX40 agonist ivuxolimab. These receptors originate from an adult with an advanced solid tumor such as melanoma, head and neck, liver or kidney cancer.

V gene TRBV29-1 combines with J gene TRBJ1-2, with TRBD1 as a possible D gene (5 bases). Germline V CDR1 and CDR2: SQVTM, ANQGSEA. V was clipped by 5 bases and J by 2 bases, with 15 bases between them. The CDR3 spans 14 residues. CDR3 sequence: CSVHMGWGNYGYTF. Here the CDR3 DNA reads TGCAGCGTTCACATGGGGTGGGGGAACTATGGCTACACCTTC.

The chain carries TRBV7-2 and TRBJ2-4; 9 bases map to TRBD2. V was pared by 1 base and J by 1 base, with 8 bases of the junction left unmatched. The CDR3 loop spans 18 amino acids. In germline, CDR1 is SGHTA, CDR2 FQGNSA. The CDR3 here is CASSLGITSGSAKNIQYF. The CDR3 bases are TGTGCCAGCAGCTTAGGGATCACTAGCGGGTCGGCCAAAAACATTCAGTACTTC.

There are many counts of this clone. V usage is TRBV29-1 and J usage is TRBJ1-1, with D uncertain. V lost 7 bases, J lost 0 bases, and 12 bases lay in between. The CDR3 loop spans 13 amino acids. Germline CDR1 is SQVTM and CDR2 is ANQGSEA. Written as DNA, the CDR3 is TGCAGCGCCTATCCCGACTTGAACACTGAAGCTTTCTTT. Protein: CSAYPDLNTEAFF.

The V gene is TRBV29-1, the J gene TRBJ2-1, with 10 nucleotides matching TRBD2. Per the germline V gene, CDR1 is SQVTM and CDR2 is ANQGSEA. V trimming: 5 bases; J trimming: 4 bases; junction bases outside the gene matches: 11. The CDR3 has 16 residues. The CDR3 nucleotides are TGCAGCGTTAGACGCCTAGCGGGAGATAGGTACAATGAGCAGTTCTTC. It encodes CSVRRLAGDRYNEQFF.

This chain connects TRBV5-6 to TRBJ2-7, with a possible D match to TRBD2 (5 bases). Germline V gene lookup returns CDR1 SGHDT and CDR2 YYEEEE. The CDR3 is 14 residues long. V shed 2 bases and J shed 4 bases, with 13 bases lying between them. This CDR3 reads CASSLLNGEYEQYF. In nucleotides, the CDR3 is TGTGCCAGCAGCTTACTTAACGGGGAGTACGAGCAGTACTTC.

CDR3 amino acids: CASSPRDFSPYEQYF. CDR3 nucleotides: TGTGCCAGCAGCCCTAGGGACTTCTCACCCTACGAGCAGTACTTC. V and J are TRBV9 and TRBJ2-7; maybe TRBD2 (6 bases). Germline assignment: CDR1 SGDLS and CDR2 YYNGEE. The CDR3 sequence is 15 residues long. V was clipped by 4 bases and J by 2 bases, with 16 bases between them. Drawing the rest from reference TRBV9 and TRBJ2-7, the complete variable domain is DSGVTQTPKHLITATGQRVTLRCSPRSGDLSVYWYQQSLDQGLQFLIQYYNGEERAKGNILERFSAQQFPDLHSELNLSSLELGDSALYFCASSPRDFSPYEQYFGPGTRLTVT.

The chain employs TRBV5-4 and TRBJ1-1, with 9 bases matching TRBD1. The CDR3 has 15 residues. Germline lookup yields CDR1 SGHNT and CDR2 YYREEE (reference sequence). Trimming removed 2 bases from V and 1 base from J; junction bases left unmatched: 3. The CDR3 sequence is CASSLQGASNTEAFF. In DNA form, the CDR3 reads TGTGCCAGCAGCTTACAGGGGGCGTCGAACACTGAAGCTTTCTTT. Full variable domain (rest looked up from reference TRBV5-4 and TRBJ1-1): ETGVTQSPTHLIKTRGQQVTLRCSSQSGHNTVSWYQQALGQGPQFIFQYYREEENGRGNFPPRFSGLQFPNYSSELNVNALELDDSALYLCASSLQGASNTEAFFGQGTRLTVV.

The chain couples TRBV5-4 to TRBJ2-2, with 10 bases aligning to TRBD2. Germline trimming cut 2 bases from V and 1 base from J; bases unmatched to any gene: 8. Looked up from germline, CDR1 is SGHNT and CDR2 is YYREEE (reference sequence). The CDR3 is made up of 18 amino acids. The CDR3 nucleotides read TGTGCCAGCAGCTTCGGGGCTAGCGGGAGAGGGAACACCGGGGAGCTGTTTTTT. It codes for CASSFGASGRGNTGELFF.

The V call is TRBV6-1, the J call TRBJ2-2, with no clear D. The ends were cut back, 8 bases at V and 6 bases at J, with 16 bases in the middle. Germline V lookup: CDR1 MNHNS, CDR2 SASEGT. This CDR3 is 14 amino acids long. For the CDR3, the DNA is TGTGCCAGCTTAATGCTATCCGTTGCCGGGGAGCTGTTTTTT. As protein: CASLMLSVAGELFF.

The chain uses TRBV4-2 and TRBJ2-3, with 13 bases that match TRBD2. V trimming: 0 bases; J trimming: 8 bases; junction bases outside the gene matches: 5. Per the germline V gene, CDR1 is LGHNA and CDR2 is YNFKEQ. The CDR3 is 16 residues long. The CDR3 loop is CASSQELAGGPSTQYF. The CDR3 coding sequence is TGTGCCAGCAGCCAAGAACTAGCGGGAGGGCCAAGTACGCAGTATTTT.

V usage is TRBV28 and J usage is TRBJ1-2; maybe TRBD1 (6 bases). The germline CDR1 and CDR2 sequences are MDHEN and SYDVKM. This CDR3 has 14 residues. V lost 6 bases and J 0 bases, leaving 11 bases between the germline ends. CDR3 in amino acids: CASSQQGPNYGYTF. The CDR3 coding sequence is TGTGCCAGCAGCCAACAGGGCCCTAACTATGGCTACACCTTC.

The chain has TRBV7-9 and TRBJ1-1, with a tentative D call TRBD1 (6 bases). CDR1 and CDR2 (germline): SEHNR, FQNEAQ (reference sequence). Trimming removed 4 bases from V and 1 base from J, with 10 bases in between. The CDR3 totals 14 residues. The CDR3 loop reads CASSSGHWNTEAFF. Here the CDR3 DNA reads TGTGCCAGCAGCTCGGGACATTGGAACACTGAAGCTTTCTTT.

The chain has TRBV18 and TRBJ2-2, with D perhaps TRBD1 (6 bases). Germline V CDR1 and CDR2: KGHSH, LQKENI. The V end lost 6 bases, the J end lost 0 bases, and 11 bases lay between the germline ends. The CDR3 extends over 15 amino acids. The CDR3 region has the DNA TGTGCCAGCTCCCCCGGGACAACGAACACCGGGGAGCTGTTTTTT. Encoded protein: CASSPGTTNTGELFF. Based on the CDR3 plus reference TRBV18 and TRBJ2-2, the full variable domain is NAGVMQNPRHLVRRRGQEARLRCSPMKGHSHVYWYRQLPEEGLKFMVYLQKENIIDESGMPKERFSAEFPKEGPSILRIQQVVRGDSAAYFCASSPGTTNTGELFFGEGSRLTVL.

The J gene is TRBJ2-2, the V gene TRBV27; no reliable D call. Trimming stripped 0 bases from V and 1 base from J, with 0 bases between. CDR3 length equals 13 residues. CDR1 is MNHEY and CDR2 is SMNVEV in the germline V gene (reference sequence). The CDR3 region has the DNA TGTGCCAGCAGTTTATCGAACACCGGGGAGCTGTTTTTT. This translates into CASSLSNTGELFF.